Listed here are 22 T cell receptor beta chains from one sample, sequenced in a study of T cell responses to AZD1222 COVID-19 vaccine. The data were produced by immunoSEQ multiplex PCR, yet TCRdb's version contains in-frame clones alone and is incomplete. Of over 120,000 clones detected, 85% to 95% appear once; the ten largest clones hold 9.5% to 15%. The sample was peripheral blood, taken after recovery from COVID-19. Every receptor here comes from an adult who had recovered from COVID-19.

V is TRBV4-1 and J is TRBJ2-7, with 9 bases matching TRBD2. V shed 4 bases, J shed 0 bases, and the junction held 7 bases outside the gene matches. The germline gives CDR1 MGHRA, CDR2 YSYEKL. This CDR3 comprises 16 residues. The CDR3 DNA reads TGCGCCAGCAGCCTCCGAACTAGCGGGTCCTCCTACGAGCAGTACTTC. Translation gives CASSLRTSGSSYEQYF.

The V call is TRBV9, the J call TRBJ1-6; D gene ambiguous. V was trimmed by 4 bases and J by 8 bases, leaving 13 bases between them. CDR1 and CDR2 from the germline V gene are SGDLS and YYNGEE. The CDR3 runs to 14 residues. The CDR3 sequence is CASSPQGWDSPLHF. CDR3 DNA sequence: TGTGCCAGCAGCCCCCAAGGGTGGGATTCACCCCTCCACTTT.

The chain combines TRBV21-1 with TRBJ2-1; the table assigns TRBD2, which was not confirmed against the DNA. TRBV21-1 is an annotated pseudogene. CDR3 length: 16 residues. CDR3 residues: CASRWPSGRPYNEQFF. CDR3 in DNA: TGTGCCAGCAGGTGGCCTAGCGGGAGGCCCTACAATGAGCAGTTCTTC.

This clone came up once. The chain has TRBV4-2 and TRBJ2-3, with TRBD1 matching 12 bases. This CDR3 has 21 residues. Per the germline V gene, CDR1 is LGHNA and CDR2 is YNFKEQ. J was trimmed by 1 base and V by 7 bases; bases with no gene match: 21. DNA for the CDR3: TGTGCCAGCACCGGCTGGGGACAGGGGGCCGACTCCCACTACCGCACAGATACGCAGTATTTT. It codes for CASTGWGQGADSHYRTDTQYF.

The chain recombines TRBV30 with TRBJ1-4; D remains ambiguous. Germline V CDR1 and CDR2: GTSNPN, SVGIG (reference sequence). The V and J ends lost 4 bases and 0 bases respectively, with 18 bases between them. The CDR3 is made up of 17 amino acids. The CDR3 bases are TGTGCCTGGACTTTGGGAACCTCCCCCTCAACTAATGAAAAACTGTTTTTT. It translates to CAWTLGTSPSTNEKLFF.

In DNA, the CDR3 is TGTGCCAGCAGCCGCGGACAGCTGAACACTGAAGCTTTCTTT. It is translated as CASSRGQLNTEAFF. The V gene is TRBV6-6, the J gene TRBJ1-1, with D tentatively TRBD1 (6 bases). The V gene's germline CDR1 is MNHNY and CDR2 SVGAGI (reference sequence). V was trimmed by 6 bases and J by 0 bases, leaving 11 bases between them. CDR3 length: 14 amino acids.

This clone was detected once. The rearrangement joins TRBV7-9 to TRBJ1-1; the match to TRBD1 covers 8 bases. V was pared by 0 bases and J by 6 bases, with 3 bases of the junction left unmatched. This CDR3 contains 14 residues. Germline CDR1 is SEHNR and CDR2 is FQNEAQ (reference sequence). CDR3 in DNA: TGTGCCAGCAGCTTAGCGCAGGGGGCGGCTGAAGCTTTCTTT. Its protein is CASSLAQGAAEAFF.

The V and J genes are TRBV23-1 and TRBJ1-1, with 7 nucleotides matching TRBD1. TRBV23-1 is marked as an open reading frame, function uncertain. V was clipped by 5 bases and J by 3 bases; unmatched bases: 18. The CDR3 consists of 18 residues. CDR3 protein: CASSSDIPSTDRYTEAFF. The CDR3 DNA reads as TGCGCCAGCAGTTCTGACATACCCTCCACGGACAGGTACACTGAAGCTTTCTTT.

The rearrangement joins TRBV6-5 to TRBJ2-7; tentatively, D is TRBD1 (6 bases). V lost 6 bases and J lost 7, with 19 bases in between. From germline, CDR1 is MNHEY and CDR2 SVGAGI. The CDR3 runs to 14 residues. The CDR3: CASSLRTVMEEQYF. The CDR3 coding sequence is TGTGCCAGCAGCCTCAGGACAGTCATGGAAGAGCAGTACTTC.

CDR3 in DNA: TGTGCCAGCAGCTTAGAAAGCGGGAGGGCCCAGGAGACCCAGTACTTC. It is translated as CASSLESGRAQETQYF. The J gene is TRBJ2-5, the V gene TRBV7-8, with 10 nucleotides matching TRBD2. Trimming took 1 base from V and 5 from J; bases not matched to a gene: 7. The CDR3 sequence is 16 residues long. The germline gives CDR1 SGHVS, CDR2 FQNEAQ.

This rearrangement joins TRBV28 to TRBJ2-7; TRBD2 matches at 12 bases. CDR1 is MDHEN and CDR2 is SYDVKM in the germline V gene. The junction had 2 bases not matched to a gene; V was cut back by 6 bases and J by 2 bases. This CDR3 has 14 amino acids. DNA for the CDR3: TGTGCCAGCAGAACTAGCGGGAGGACCTACGAGCAGTACTTC. Encoded protein: CASRTSGRTYEQYF.

The rearrangement uses TRBV28 and TRBJ2-1; 9 bases match TRBD1. This CDR3 is 16 amino acids long. V lost 0 bases, J lost 7 bases, and 7 bases stayed unmatched. CDR1 is MDHEN, CDR2 SYDVKM, per germline. The CDR3 is CASSLWGTGSGNEQFF. CDR3 coding DNA: TGTGCCAGCAGTTTATGGGGGACAGGGAGTGGAAATGAGCAGTTCTTC.

The V call is TRBV28, the J call TRBJ2-2, with D possibly called TRBD1 or TRBD2 (5 bases each). Germline lookup yields CDR1 MDHEN and CDR2 SYDVKM. This CDR3 comprises 14 residues. V gave up 6 bases and J gave up 6 bases, with 14 bases separating them. The DNA for the CDR3 is TGTGCCAGCAGCGGGACCGGGGTAGCCGGGGAGCTGTTTTTT. Translated: CASSGTGVAGELFF.

The chain recombines TRBV5-5 with TRBJ2-7; possibly TRBD1 or TRBD2 for D (7 bases each). This CDR3 contains 15 residues. Trimming left V 2 bases short and J 1 base short, with 13 bases between. Germline values: CDR1 SGHKS, CDR2 YYEKEE (reference sequence). The CDR3 coding sequence is TGTGCCAGCAGCTTTCTCCAGGGGGGGTCCTACGAGCAGTACTTC. The encoded protein is CASSFLQGGSYEQYF.

V and J are TRBV3-1 (or the pseudogene TRBV3-2) and TRBJ2-5, with 8 bases matching TRBD1. The CDR3 runs to 16 residues. Per germline, CDR1 LGHDT and CDR2 YNNKEL (reference sequence). Trimming took 0 bases from V and 4 from J; bases not matched to a gene: 7. As DNA, the CDR3 is TGTGCCAGCAGCCAAGAGTGGACAGGGCATCCAGAGACCCAGTACTTC. It translates to CASSQEWTGHPETQYF.

The chain's CDR3 is CASSQLAEDTDTQYF. The CDR3 nucleotides read TGCGCCAGCAGCCAGCTAGCGGAAGACACAGATACGCAGTATTTT. V is TRBV4-1 and J is TRBJ2-3; TRBD2 aligns across 7 bases. J gave up 2 bases and V 3 bases, and 5 bases lay outside the gene matches. This CDR3 has 15 residues. The germline V gene encodes CDR1 MGHRA and CDR2 YSYEKL.

With regard to this clone: This same CDR3 is encoded by further DNA sequences in the sample. The chain uses TRBV5-1 and TRBJ1-2; 11 bases match TRBD1. The germline CDR1 and CDR2 sequences are SGHRS and YFSETQ. The CDR3 loop spans 14 amino acids. V was pared by 2 bases and J by 4 bases, with 1 base of the junction left unmatched. The CDR3 sequence is CASSLGQGAYGYTF. The CDR3 nucleotides are TGCGCCAGCAGCTTAGGACAGGGGGCCTATGGCTACACCTTC.

The chain combines TRBV28 with TRBJ2-1; D is unclear. CDR1 and CDR2 from the germline V gene are MDHEN and SYDVKM. CDR3 length: 13 amino acids. V was pared by 6 bases and J by 4 bases, with 10 bases between. CDR3 nucleotide sequence: TGTGCCAGCAGCCCAACAGCATACAATGAGCAGTTCTTC. Protein sequence: CASSPTAYNEQFF.

The rearrangement uses TRBV19 and TRBJ2-4, with TRBD1 identical over 7 bases. Germline V gives CDR1 LNHDA, CDR2 SQIVND (reference sequence). This CDR3 spans 14 amino acids. Unmatched junction bases numbered 7, after V lost 8 bases and J lost 3 bases. In DNA, the CDR3 is TGTGCCAGTCGTAGTCCAGGGGGCAAAAACATTCAGTACTTC. It translates to CASRSPGGKNIQYF.

The chain employs TRBV10-2 and TRBJ2-2; unclear D gene. V gave up 6 bases and J gave up 0 bases, with 5 bases separating them. The germline gives CDR1 WSHSY, CDR2 SAAADI. The CDR3 has 13 residues. CDR3 protein: CASRASNTGELFF. The CDR3 nucleotides are TGCGCCAGCAGAGCTTCGAACACCGGGGAGCTGTTTTTT.

The gene calls are TRBV5-1 and TRBJ1-3; D may be TRBD1 (6 bases). Germline V lookup: CDR1 SGHRS, CDR2 YFSETQ. The CDR3 spans 15 residues. The ends were cut back, 4 bases at V and 0 bases at J, with 11 bases in the middle. CDR3 residues: CASSTGQPSGNTIYF. Here the CDR3 DNA reads TGCGCCAGCAGCACCGGACAGCCCTCTGGAAACACCATATATTTT. Filled out from reference TRBV5-1 and TRBJ1-3, the complete variable domain reads KAGVTQTPRYLIKTRGQQVTLSCSPISGHRSVSWYQQTPGQGLQFLFEYFSETQRNKGNFPGRFSGRQFSNSRSEMNVSTLELGDSALYLCASSTGQPSGNTIYFGEGSWLTVV.

The chain combines TRBV6-5 with TRBJ2-5; TRBD2 aligns across 8 bases. The germline CDR1 and CDR2 sequences are MNHEY and SVGAGI. Unmatched junction bases numbered 8, after V lost 6 bases and J lost 2 bases. The CDR3 has 15 residues. Written as DNA, the CDR3 is TGTGCCAGCAGCCAGCCGGGGGGGGCACAAGAGACCCAGTACTTC. Amino acid sequence: CASSQPGGAQETQYF.